The 28 T cell receptor beta chains listed next were all sequenced from one sample in a study of shared clonotypes between healthy human individuals. Clones were read by immunoSEQ multiplex PCR, and TCRdb kept only the in-frame ones, dropping some. The sample holds some 2,400,000 clones, under 97% seen once. Specimen: naive CD4+ T cells sorted from blood. Indicated subset: CD45RA+ positively selected. These receptors all come from a man between 18 and 35 years old in good health.

The rearrangement links TRBV7-8 to TRBJ1-1; TRBD1 is a possible D gene (6 bases). The CDR3 sequence is 16 residues long. Looked up from germline, CDR1 is SGHVS and CDR2 is FQNEAQ. V was shortened by 5 bases and J by 0 bases, with 16 bases between the two germline ends. CDR3 sequence reads: CASSPREGQMNTEAFF. The CDR3 nucleotides are TGTGCCAGCAGCCCCCGGGAAGGACAGATGAACACTGAAGCTTTCTTT.

CDR3 nucleotides: TGTGCCAGCAGCTTGGCCGAGGGTTTCGCCTACGAGCAGTACTTC. Translated: CASSLAEGFAYEQYF. V usage is TRBV5-4 and J usage is TRBJ2-7; D might be TRBD2 (5 bases). V lost 0 bases and J lost 2, with 12 bases in between. Germline V gives CDR1 SGHNT, CDR2 YYREEE (reference sequence). The length of the CDR3 is 15 residues. Together with reference TRBV5-4 and TRBJ2-7, the CDR3 gives the full variable domain: ETGVTQSPTHLIKTRGQQVTLRCSSQSGHNTVSWYQQALGQGPQFIFQYYREEENGRGNFPPRFSGLQFPNYSSELNVNALELDDSALYLCASSLAEGFAYEQYFGPGTRLTVT.

The rearrangement links TRBV19 to TRBJ1-5, with 7 bases aligning to TRBD1. This CDR3 contains 18 residues. J gave up 2 bases and V 6 bases, and 16 bases lay outside the gene matches. CDR1 is LNHDA, CDR2 SQIVND, per germline (reference sequence). The CDR3 nucleotides read TGTGCCAGTAGCATCGATACAGGGGTTGGGAAAGGCAATCAGCCCCAGCATTTT. Its translation: CASSIDTGVGKGNQPQHF.

V and J are TRBV5-8 and TRBJ1-3; D perhaps matches TRBD1 (6 bases). CDR3 length equals 14 residues. Per germline, CDR1 SGHTS and CDR2 YDEGEE. V gave up 0 bases and J gave up 7 bases, with 11 bases separating them. The CDR3 DNA sequence: TGTGCCAGCAGCTTGGGCAGGGGATTGAACACCATATATTTT. Translated: CASSLGRGLNTIYF.

This sequence joins TRBV20-1 and TRBJ1-1, with D unresolved. Trimming cost V 5 bases and J 4 bases, with 8 bases left between them. Germline CDR1 reads DFQATT; CDR2 reads SNEGSKA (reference sequence). The CDR3 is 11 residues long. CDR3 sequence: CSAVEGTEAFF. Written as DNA, the CDR3 is TGCAGTGCTGTTGAGGGCACTGAAGCTTTCTTT.

CDR3 residues: CASSLGRDRSQETQYF. For the CDR3, the DNA is TGTGCCAGCAGCTTGGGTAGAGATCGATCCCAAGAGACCCAGTACTTC. The chain employs TRBV7-2 and TRBJ2-5; D not resolved. CDR3 size: 16 residues. V was cut by 3 bases and J by 1 base, with 15 bases left in between. Germline CDR1 SGHTA, CDR2 FQGNSA.

The chain links TRBV10-3 to TRBJ1-6; no clear D. The CDR3 contains 17 residues. The V gene lost 5 bases and the J gene lost 0 bases, with 14 bases spanning the gap. Germline-derived CDR1 and CDR2 are ENHRY and SYGVKD. The DNA of the CDR3 is TGTGCCATCAGTCAGACTGCTCCGAGCTCCTATAATTCACCCCTCCACTTT. It yields the protein CAISQTAPSSYNSPLHF.

The rearrangement links TRBV30 to TRBJ1-2; D gene uncertain. V lost 0 bases, J lost 6 bases, and 8 bases lay in between. Germline CDR1 reads GTSNPN; CDR2 reads SVGIG (reference sequence). There are 12 residues in the CDR3. The CDR3 DNA reads TGTGCCTGGAGTGTAATTGTGGATGGCTACACCTTC. It encodes CAWSVIVDGYTF.

V gene TRBV11-3 combines with J gene TRBJ2-1, with 7 bases that match TRBD1. V trimming: 1 base; J trimming: 8 bases; junction bases outside the gene matches: 2. The CDR3 is 13 amino acids. From germline, CDR1 is SGHNT and CDR2 YENEEA. The CDR3 here is CASSLGDSHEQFF. The CDR3 DNA reads TGTGCCAGCAGCTTAGGGGACAGTCATGAGCAGTTCTTC.

The V call is TRBV27, the J call TRBJ2-7, with D perhaps matching TRBD2 (6 bases). V lost 3 bases to trimming and J lost 12 bases, with 18 bases between them. This CDR3 has 13 amino acids. The V gene's germline CDR1 is MNHEY and CDR2 SMNVEV (reference sequence). The chain's CDR3 is CASSFRQNGGWYF. The CDR3, as DNA: TGTGCCAGCAGTTTTAGGCAGAACGGGGGTTGGTACTTC.

This chain links TRBV29-1 with TRBJ1-1, with unresolved D. This CDR3 is 13 amino acids long. The V gene's germline CDR1 is SQVTM and CDR2 ANQGSEA. V lost 3 bases, J lost 4 bases, and 12 bases lay in between. CDR3 coding DNA: TGCAGCGTTGATTCGTCAGGTGGCACTGAAGCTTTCTTT. It encodes CSVDSSGGTEAFF.

The chain is built from TRBV6-1 and TRBJ2-7, with TRBD1 identical over 7 bases. The CDR3 is 14 residues long. Germline values: CDR1 MNHNS, CDR2 SASEGT. V lost 3 bases and J lost 3; bases outside the gene matches: 5. CDR3 sequence (DNA): TGTGCCAGCAGTGACCCGGGACAGAACTACGAGCAGTACTTC. Its protein is CASSDPGQNYEQYF.

The J gene is TRBJ1-2, the V gene TRBV13, with TRBD1 as a possible D gene (5 bases). This CDR3 region has 14 residues. CDR1 and CDR2 from the germline V gene are PRHDT and FYEKMQ (reference sequence). The V end was cut by 5 bases, the J end by 4 bases, with 14 bases between. This CDR3 reads CASSKGGAGYGYTF. CDR3 coding DNA: TGTGCCAGCAGCAAGGGCGGGGCGGGCTATGGCTACACCTTC.

This sequence joins TRBV2 and TRBJ2-7, with D possibly TRBD1 on 5 matching bases. The CDR3 runs 13 residues. Trimming left V 6 bases short and J 2 bases short, with 11 bases between. In germline, CDR1 is SNHLY, CDR2 FYNNEI. Here the CDR3 DNA reads TGTGCCAGCAGATGGCCAGGGCCCTACGAGCAGTACTTC. As protein: CASRWPGPYEQYF.

This clone came up once. This CDR3 reads CASTQRAGGSIYGYTF. The DNA for the CDR3 is TGTGCCAGCACCCAGAGGGCCGGGGGGTCTATATATGGCTACACCTTC. The V gene is TRBV28, the J gene TRBJ1-2, with D possibly being TRBD1 (5 bases). The CDR3 extends over 16 amino acids. Germline CDR1 is MDHEN and CDR2 is SYDVKM. The V and J ends lost 7 bases and 5 bases respectively, with 23 bases between them.

This clone was counted once. The rearrangement joins TRBV6-6 to TRBJ2-7; no clear D. The germline gives CDR1 MNHNY, CDR2 SVGAGI (reference sequence). Trimming left V 6 bases short and J 2 bases short, with 14 bases between. The CDR3 spans 14 residues. As DNA, the CDR3 is TGTGCCAGCAGACCGGACGGTGGAACCTACGAGCAGTACTTC. This sequence encodes CASRPDGGTYEQYF.

V is TRBV6-1 and J is TRBJ2-7; 8 bases are a match to TRBD2. Looked up from germline, CDR1 is MNHNS and CDR2 is SASEGT. With V trimmed by 2 bases and J by 2 bases, 14 bases remained unmatched. CDR3 length: 18 amino acids. The CDR3 region is CASSERGGDLAAAYEQYF. CDR3 in DNA: TGTGCCAGCAGTGAACGGGGGGGCGACTTGGCGGCTGCCTACGAGCAGTACTTC.

The rearrangement uses TRBV10-2 and TRBJ2-7; no reliable D call. V gave up 4 bases and J gave up 3 bases, with 4 bases separating them. The CDR3 totals 11 residues. Germline CDR1 and CDR2: WSHSY and SAAADI. The CDR3 reads CASSGYYEQYF. CDR3 in DNA: TGCGCCAGCAGTGGGTACTACGAGCAGTACTTC.

This sequence joins TRBV19 and TRBJ2-3, with 9 nucleotides matching TRBD2. Germline CDR1 is LNHDA and CDR2 is SQIVND (reference sequence). The CDR3 length is 18 residues. Germline trimming cut 5 bases from V and 1 base from J; bases unmatched to any gene: 13. CDR3 DNA: TGTGCCAGTAGTCGACTAGCGGCCAAGGGGGGTGGCACAGATACGCAGTATTTT. It specifies CASSRLAAKGGGTDTQYF.

This clone was counted once. V usage is TRBV5-4 and J usage is TRBJ2-3; 7 nucleotides match TRBD1. Germline trimming cut 1 base from V and 0 bases from J; bases unmatched to any gene: 2. This CDR3 is built from 15 residues. Germline values: CDR1 SGHNT, CDR2 YYREEE (reference sequence). The CDR3 nucleotides are TGTGCCAGCAGCTTGAGGGGACAGAGCACAGATACGCAGTATTTT. This encodes CASSLRGQSTDTQYF.

This clone was counted once. V usage is TRBV19 and J usage is TRBJ1-4, with D possibly TRBD1 on 5 matching bases. This CDR3 contains 14 residues. Looked up from germline, CDR1 is LNHDA and CDR2 is SQIVND (reference sequence). V lost 5 bases, J lost 4 bases, and 11 bases lay in between. Written as DNA, the CDR3 is TGTGCCAGTAGTCAGACAGCAGATAATGAAAAACTGTTTTTT. Translation: CASSQTADNEKLFF.

In the case of this clone: The same CDR3 is also encoded by other DNA sequences in this sample. The chain carries TRBV6-5 and TRBJ2-2; no reliable D call. Trimming pared 6 bases from V and 3 bases from J, leaving 5 bases between. This CDR3 has 12 amino acids. Germline V gene data show CDR1 as MNHEY and CDR2 as SVGAGI. CDR3 in DNA: TGTGCCAGCAGCTCAGACACCGGGGAGCTGTTTTTT. Translating gives CASSSDTGELFF.

The chain recombines TRBV7-2 with TRBJ2-3; tentatively, D is TRBD2 (6 bases). Per germline, CDR1 SGHTA and CDR2 FQGNSA. The CDR3 length is 15 residues. Trimming removed 0 bases at V and 2 bases at J, with 9 bases between. CDR3 DNA sequence: TGTGCCAGCAGCTTAGCGGGACTCTTCACAGATACGCAGTATTTT. It yields the protein CASSLAGLFTDTQYF.

The rearrangement joins TRBV10-3 to TRBJ1-1, with unresolved D. The CDR3 contains 13 residues. The V end was cut by 7 bases, the J end by 2 bases, with 11 bases between. CDR1 is ENHRY and CDR2 is SYGVKD in the germline V gene. The CDR3 bases are TGTGCCATCAATTCGGCGGTTAACACTGAAGCTTTCTTT. It encodes CAINSAVNTEAFF.

V usage is TRBV30 and J usage is TRBJ2-7, with D possibly being TRBD2 (5 bases). Per germline, CDR1 GTSNPN and CDR2 SVGIG (reference sequence). The CDR3 runs to 13 residues. V was pared by 8 bases and J by 0 bases, with 14 bases between. The DNA for the CDR3 is TGTGCCCGAGGAGATGGGAGCTCCTACGAGCAGTACTTC. It translates to CARGDGSSYEQYF.

This rearrangement joins TRBV30 to TRBJ2-2, with D possibly TRBD1 on 6 matching bases. Germline V gene sequence: CDR1 GTSNPN, CDR2 SVGIG (reference sequence). The CDR3 is made up of 14 amino acids. Trimming removed 2 bases from V and 7 bases from J, with 14 bases in between. In nucleotides, the CDR3 is TGTGCCTGGAGTCCAGGGGCAGTTGGCGGGGAGCTGTTTTTT. Its protein product is CAWSPGAVGGELFF.

V usage is TRBV5-1 and J usage is TRBJ2-7; D is unresolved. This CDR3 spans 15 amino acids. V shed 7 bases and J shed 2 bases, with 19 bases lying between them. Germline-derived CDR1 and CDR2 are SGHRS and YFSETQ. This CDR3 reads CASSLTGSLAYEQYF. DNA of the CDR3: TGCGCCAGCTCCTTAACGGGTTCACTTGCCTACGAGCAGTACTTC.

V is TRBV19 and J is TRBJ1-2; TRBD1 matches 9 bases. J lost 7 bases, V lost 5 bases, and 8 bases had no gene match. The CDR3 runs to 14 residues. Per germline, CDR1 LNHDA and CDR2 SQIVND (reference sequence). CDR3 protein: CASSGRDRAGGYTF. CDR3 nucleotides: TGTGCCAGTAGTGGACGGGACAGGGCGGGTGGCTACACCTTC.